What follows are 27 T cell receptor beta chains derived from one specimen sequenced in a study of T cell responses to AZD1222 COVID-19 vaccine. Clones were sequenced by immunoSEQ multiplex PCR, and TCRdb holds only the in-frame ones, with some missing. The sample has 60,000 to 75,000 clones, 70% to 90% seen once. The material was peripheral blood, obtained 28 days after the second AZD1222 dose. Receptors originate from an adult who received the AZD1222 COVID-19 vaccine.

V and J are TRBV10-3 and TRBJ1-1; D is uncertain. Trimming stripped 0 bases from V and 11 bases from J, with 7 bases between. The V gene's germline CDR1 is ENHRY and CDR2 SYGVKD. The CDR3 sequence is 11 residues long. CDR3 loop: CAISESGVAFF. The CDR3 DNA reads TGTGCCATCAGTGAGTCGGGTGTTGCTTTCTTT.

A remark on this clone: One end of the junction fails to match germline, which may point to a read error. V usage is TRBV5-1 and J usage is TRBJ1-1; D is unresolved. CDR1 is SGHRS, CDR2 YFSETQ, per germline. The CDR3 has 13 residues. CDR3 sequence reads: CASRFSLNTEAFF. The CDR3 coding sequence is TGCGCCAGCCGCTTTTCATTGAACACTGAAGCTTTCTTT.

Here the CDR3 reads CASSEFSGETYEQYF. The DNA for the CDR3 is TGTGCCAGCAGCGAATTTAGCGGGGAAACCTACGAGCAGTACTTC. The J gene is TRBJ2-7, the V gene TRBV6-6; TRBD2 matches 8 bases. Germline CDR1 is MNHNY and CDR2 is SVGAGI (reference sequence). Trimming took 6 bases from V and 2 from J; bases not matched to a gene: 9. The CDR3 extends over 15 amino acids.

This clone was found once. The chain combines TRBV7-2 with TRBJ1-4; weak D call: TRBD1 (6 bases). Germline CDR1 reads SGHTA; CDR2 reads FQGNSA. The length of the CDR3 is 18 residues. V dropped 0 bases and J dropped 5 bases, with 19 bases sitting between them. CDR3 sequence (DNA): TGTGCCAGCAGCTTAGCAACCCCCCTGACAGGTTCAAATGAAAAACTGTTTTTT. Translated, it gives CASSLATPLTGSNEKLFF.

This sequence joins TRBV7-2 and TRBJ2-1; no definite D call. Trimming took 0 bases from V and 0 from J, leaving 6 bases between them. Per the germline V gene, CDR1 is SGHTA and CDR2 is FQGNSA. CDR3 size: 15 residues. In DNA form, the CDR3 reads TGTGCCAGCAGCTTAGCACATTCCTCCTACAATGAGCAGTTCTTC. This codes for CASSLAHSSYNEQFF.

J is TRBJ1-1 and V is TRBV4-3; no firm D call. The CDR3 has 15 amino acids. Germline values: CDR1 LGHNA, CDR2 YSLEER. The germline V and J ends were trimmed by 6 bases and 1 base, with 15 bases remaining between them. CDR3 DNA sequence: TGCGCCAGCAGACCCGGACGGACGGGGAACACTGAAGCTTTCTTT. Translation gives CASRPGRTGNTEAFF.

The chain has TRBV7-9 and TRBJ2-1; D remains ambiguous. The CDR3 sequence is 12 residues long. Trimming removed 6 bases from V and 3 bases from J, with 6 bases in between. Germline V gene data show CDR1 as SEHNR and CDR2 as FQNEAQ (reference sequence). CDR3 region: CASSPFYNEQFF. CDR3 in DNA: TGTGCCAGCAGTCCCTTCTACAATGAGCAGTTCTTC.

This clone was found once. The chain joins TRBV10-1 to TRBJ1-5, with TRBD1 matching over 10 bases. V gave up 10 bases and J gave up 6 bases; unmatched junction bases: 9. CDR1 and CDR2 from the germline V gene are WNHNN and SYGVQD (reference sequence). This CDR3 spans 14 amino acids. The CDR3 region has the DNA TGCGCCATGACGGGACAGGGGTTTAGTCAGCCCCAGCATTTT. Protein: CAMTGQGFSQPQHF.

The V gene is TRBV5-1, the J gene TRBJ1-6, with D maybe TRBD1 (5 bases). Trimming removed 10 bases at V and 5 bases at J, with 16 bases between. The germline CDR1 and CDR2 sequences are SGHRS and YFSETQ. This CDR3 region has 14 residues. CDR3 DNA sequence: TGCGCCTCAGCATCCGGGGCAGATAATTCACCCCTCCACTTT. The encoded protein is CASASGADNSPLHF. The full variable domain, in which reference TRBV5-1 and TRBJ1-6 provide the parts outside the CDR3, is KAGVTQTPRYLIKTRGQQVTLSCSPISGHRSVSWYQQTPGQGLQFLFEYFSETQRNKGNFPGRFSGRQFSNSRSEMNVSTLELGDSALYLCASASGADNSPLHFGNGTRLTVT.

The chain combines TRBV10-3 with TRBJ1-6; D not certain. CDR1 is ENHRY and CDR2 is SYGVKD in the germline V gene. This CDR3 has 14 amino acids. V shed 11 bases and J shed 7 bases, with 18 bases lying between them. The CDR3 coding sequence is TGTGCCTCATCGGGGAACAGCCTAAATTCACCCCTCCACTTT. Its protein is CASSGNSLNSPLHF.

This clone was recorded only once. The rearrangement links TRBV6-4 to TRBJ2-5; 7 positions match TRBD2. The CDR3 contains 14 residues. Per the germline V gene, CDR1 is MRHNA and CDR2 is SNTAGT. Unmatched junction bases numbered 10, after V lost 10 bases and J lost 2 bases. As DNA, the CDR3 is TGTGCCAACCCAGCGGGATTGGGGCAAGAGACCCAGTACTTC. Residues: CANPAGLGQETQYF.

The CDR3 region has the DNA TGTGCCAGCAGCGCCCCTACTAGCGGGTCTAGCACAGATACGCAGTATTTT. It is translated as CASSAPTSGSSTDTQYF. The rearrangement uses TRBV7-9 and TRBJ2-3, with 9 positions matching TRBD2. V lost 5 bases and J lost 0; bases outside the gene matches: 9. Germline loops: CDR1 SEHNR, CDR2 FQNEAQ (reference sequence). The CDR3 is made up of 17 amino acids.

This clone has just one count. The chain employs TRBV28 and TRBJ2-1, with D possibly TRBD1 on 7 matching bases. Per the germline V gene, CDR1 is MDHEN and CDR2 is SYDVKM. V was trimmed by 8 bases and J by 6 bases, leaving 17 bases between them. This CDR3 spans 14 amino acids. The CDR3 loop reads CASSSGAGGNEQFF. The CDR3 nucleotides are TGTGCCAGCTCCTCGGGGGCAGGGGGCAATGAGCAGTTCTTC.

V usage is TRBV5-1 and J usage is TRBJ1-6, with no clear D. Germline V gene sequence: CDR1 SGHRS, CDR2 YFSETQ. V was cut by 2 bases and J by 5 bases, with 11 bases left in between. The CDR3 extends over 15 amino acids. The CDR3 DNA reads TGCGCCAGCAGCTTAGATGTGGGAAATAATTCACCCCTCCACTTT. As protein: CASSLDVGNNSPLHF.

The CDR3 sequence is CASSSQPSSYEQYF. The DNA for the CDR3 is TGTGCCAGTTCCTCCCAACCCTCCTCCTACGAGCAGTACTTC. The V gene is TRBV19, the J gene TRBJ2-7; D remains unclear. In germline, CDR1 is LNHDA, CDR2 SQIVND (reference sequence). This CDR3 spans 14 amino acids. The V and J ends lost 8 bases and 0 bases respectively, with 14 bases between them.

CDR3 in DNA: TGTGCCAGCACCCTTATGACCGGCTCCTACGAGCAGTACTTC. Residues: CASTLMTGSYEQYF. The rearrangement joins TRBV2 to TRBJ2-7; D uncertain. Deletions cut 7 bases from V and 0 bases from J, with 13 bases between. This CDR3 spans 14 amino acids. CDR1 is SNHLY and CDR2 is FYNNEI in the germline V gene. Based on the CDR3 plus reference TRBV2 and TRBJ2-7, the full variable domain is EPEVTQTPSHQVTQMGQEVILRCVPISNHLYFYWYRQILGQKVEFLVSFYNNEISEKSEIFDDQFSVERPDGSNFTLKIRSTKLEDSAMYFCASTLMTGSYEQYFGPGTRLTVT.

The J gene is TRBJ1-1, the V gene TRBV11-3; perhaps TRBD1 as D (6 bases). Looked up from germline, CDR1 is SGHNT and CDR2 is YENEEA. The length of the CDR3 is 18 residues. V lost 5 bases to trimming and J lost 0 bases, with 22 bases between them. The CDR3 nucleotides are TGTGCCAGCAGCCCACGAGGGGGGGCGGTTTATGTGAACACTGAAGCTTTCTTT. Protein product: CASSPRGGAVYVNTEAFF.

On this clone: The same CDR3 is also encoded by other DNA sequences in this sample. The CDR3 reads CASSVGVGEQPQHF. CDR3 in DNA: TGTGCCAGCAGCGTAGGGGTAGGGGAACAGCCCCAGCATTTT. This chain links TRBV9 with TRBJ1-5, with TRBD1 as a possible D gene (5 bases). This CDR3 has 14 residues. Trimming shortened V by 0 bases and J by 7 bases, and 11 bases separated the two germline ends. CDR1 is SGDLS and CDR2 is YYNGEE in the germline V gene.

The gene calls are TRBV29-1 and TRBJ2-6; D is possibly TRBD2 (5 bases). V lost 4 bases and J lost 0, with 7 bases in between. Per germline, CDR1 SQVTM and CDR2 ANQGSEA. This CDR3 spans 14 amino acids. CDR3 nucleotide sequence: TGCAGCGTTGGAGGGTACTCTGGGGCCAACGTCCTGACTTTC. As protein: CSVGGYSGANVLTF.

This sequence joins TRBV14 and TRBJ2-7; 9 bases align to TRBD2. This CDR3 has 14 amino acids. Germline V lookup: CDR1 SGHDN, CDR2 FVKESK. V lost 2 bases and J lost 2; bases outside the gene matches: 1. CDR3 sequence: CASSQLAGPYEQYF. CDR3 in DNA: TGTGCCAGCAGCCAACTAGCGGGGCCCTACGAGCAGTACTTC.

With respect to this clone: Other DNA sequences in this specimen translate into the identical CDR3. V is TRBV3-1 (or the pseudogene TRBV3-2) and J is TRBJ2-7, with D tentatively TRBD1 (6 bases). CDR1 LGHDT and CDR2 YNNKEL come from the germline V gene (reference sequence). V lost 1 base and J lost 0, with 7 bases in between. The CDR3 is 14 amino acids. CDR3 in amino acids: CASSQGTVSYEQYF. CDR3 bases: TGTGCCAGCAGCCAAGGGACAGTCTCCTACGAGCAGTACTTC.

The chain couples TRBV7-3 to TRBJ2-3; weak D call: TRBD1 (6 bases). CDR1 is SGHTA, CDR2 FQGTGA, per germline. The CDR3 has 15 amino acids. V was trimmed by 4 bases and J by 9 bases, leaving 20 bases between them. CDR3 sequence (DNA): TGTGCCAGCAGCTCGAGGGGGTCGGCTGGGTTAACGCAGTATTTT. Its protein product is CASSSRGSAGLTQYF.

This clone was detected a few times. V and J are TRBV6-5 and TRBJ1-1; no definite D call. Germline V gene data show CDR1 as MNHEY and CDR2 as SVGAGI. This CDR3 is built from 11 residues. V was trimmed by 7 bases and J by 2 bases, leaving 5 bases between them. The CDR3 sequence: CASMTNTEAFF. CDR3 bases: TGTGCCAGCATGACTAACACTGAAGCTTTCTTT.

The sample holds a few counts of this clone. The chain combines TRBV6-2 or TRBV6-3 with TRBJ2-7; 8 nucleotides line up with TRBD1. The CDR3 consists of 13 residues. Germline CDR1 reads MNHEY; CDR2 reads SVGEGT. V was clipped by 2 bases and J by 6 bases; unmatched bases: 3. The CDR3 sequence: CASSYGTGSEQYF. The CDR3 DNA follows: TGTGCCAGCAGTTACGGGACAGGAAGCGAGCAGTACTTC.

The chain has TRBV5-1 and TRBJ1-3; no reliable D call. CDR3 length: 17 amino acids. V lost 3 bases and J 3 bases, leaving 19 bases between the germline ends. The V gene's germline CDR1 is SGHRS and CDR2 YFSETQ. CDR3 nucleotides: TGCGCCAGCAGCTCGTTGCCCAACCCGAGGGTTGGAAACACCATATATTTT. It yields the protein CASSSLPNPRVGNTIYF.

The J gene is TRBJ2-7, the V gene TRBV23-1; 7 bases are a match to TRBD1. TRBV23-1 is recorded as an ORF, its role being uncertain. The CDR3 spans 13 residues. Trimming removed 3 bases from V and 5 bases from J; junction bases left unmatched: 4. The DNA of the CDR3 is TGCGCCAGCAGTCATGGGACAGTCGACGAGCAGTACTTC. It is translated as CASSHGTVDEQYF.

The V call is TRBV10-3, the J call TRBJ2-7; D is uncertain. Trimming pared 8 bases from V and 7 bases from J, leaving 18 bases between. Germline values: CDR1 ENHRY, CDR2 SYGVKD. The CDR3 loop spans 13 amino acids. CDR3 region: CAIADGLQEEQYF. In DNA, the CDR3 is TGTGCCATCGCTGACGGGTTGCAGGAGGAGCAGTACTTC.